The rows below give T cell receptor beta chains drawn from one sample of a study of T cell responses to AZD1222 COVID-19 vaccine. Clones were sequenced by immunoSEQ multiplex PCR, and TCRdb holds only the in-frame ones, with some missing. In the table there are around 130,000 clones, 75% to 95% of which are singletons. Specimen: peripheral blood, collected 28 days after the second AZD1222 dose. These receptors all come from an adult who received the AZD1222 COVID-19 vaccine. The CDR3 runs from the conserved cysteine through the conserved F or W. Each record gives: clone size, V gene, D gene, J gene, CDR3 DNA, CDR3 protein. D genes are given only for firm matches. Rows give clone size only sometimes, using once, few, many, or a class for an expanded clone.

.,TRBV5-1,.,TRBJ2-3,TGCGCCAGCAGTATGGACAGCACCGGCACAGATACGCAGTATTTT,CASSMDSTGTDTQYF
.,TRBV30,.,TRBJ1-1,TGTGCCTGGGCGTCGGGGGCGCCCACTGAAGCTTTCTTT,CAWASGAPTEAFF
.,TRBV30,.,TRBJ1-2,TGTGCCTGGAGTTATGACCAGGGAGGTTGGAAAGGCTACACCTTC,CAWSYDQGGWKGYTF
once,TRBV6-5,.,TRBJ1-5,TGTGCCAGCAGAGACGGGGGGAGGAGCAATCAGCCCCAGCATTTT,CASRDGGRSNQPQHF
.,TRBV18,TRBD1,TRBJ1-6,TGTGCCAGCTCACCGGGAGGACAGGGGGCCAATTCACCCCTCCACTTT,CASSPGGQGANSPLHF
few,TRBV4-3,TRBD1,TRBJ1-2,TGCGCCAGCAGCCAAGGGACAGGGGCGGGCTATGGCTACACCTTC,CASSQGTGAGYGYTF
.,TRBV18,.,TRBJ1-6,TGTGCCAGCTCACTGTTCCGAATGGGACGGAATAATTCACCCCTCCACTTT,CASSLFRMGRNNSPLHF
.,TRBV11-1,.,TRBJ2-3,TGTGCCAGCAGCCAAATGAACTGGGATACGCAGTATTTT,CASSQMNWDTQYF
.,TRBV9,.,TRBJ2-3,TGTGCCAGCAGCGTAGGACCAGGCGTCGATACGCAGTATTTT,CASSVGPGVDTQYF
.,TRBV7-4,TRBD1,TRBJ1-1,TGTGCCAGCAGCTTAGATTACAGGGGGGGCAACACTGAAGCTTTCTTT,CASSLDYRGGNTEAFF
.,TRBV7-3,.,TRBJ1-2,TGTGCCAGCAGCTTTGGCAGCAACTATGGCTACACCTTC,CASSFGSNYGYTF